This T cell receptor beta chain was retrieved from a study of blood T cell repertoires in COVID-19 (dated by TCRdb to 2020 to 2021). At the level of the whole study: Collaborator samples came from the United States, Italy and Spain and covered acute and convalescent phases of COVID-19. The material from the prospective study consisted of cDNA or gDNA derived from T cells, B-cell-depleted T cells, or PBMCs. Subjects who had been exposed to COVID-19, were actively infected with it, or had recovered from it provided the deeply sampled blood TCRbeta repertoires that made up the dataset. The repertoires were made available in a free public database intended to serve as a resource for research on the immune response to SARS-CoV-2. The samples were drawn from the first 160 participants of the ongoing ImmuneRACE study and from under 1,500 subjects provided by 6 global collaborators. Nearly every sample came with metadata listing a de-identified subject ID, COVID-19 status, age in years and sex. HLA class I and class II types, where available, came from metadata supplied by the sample provider rather than from assay-based typing.

General study outcomes and caveats: The quantity of clinical and demographic metadata differed by source and by participant and was supplied without curation.

The germline V gene specifies SGHVS as CDR1 and FNYEAQ as CDR2. Trimmed from V: 7 bases; trimmed from J: 7 bases; junction bases lacking a gene match: 7. The CDR3, from cysteine to phenylalanine, totals 14 residues. Only the CDR3 DNA stays, 42 bases, in frame from base 1. This clone has only a few counts. Its cognate antigen has yet to be identified. No base quality information exists; no much larger clone differs at one position. Collaborating institutions collected whole blood in K2EDTA tubes following their own protocols. Collaborator samples were shipped for TCRbeta analysis as frozen whole blood, isolated PBMCs, or DNA extracted from either sample type. TCRbeta CDR3 regions were amplified from genomic DNA by means of the immunoSEQ Assay, a bias-controlled multiplex PCR. Per the original workflow: Nucleated cell counts per sample were estimated from amplification of reference gene primers within the assay. To quantify the absolute abundance of each unique TCRbeta CDR3 rearrangement, sequence reads were collapsed and filtered. For each sample, productive Simpson clonality was calculated by taking the square root of Simpson's diversity index across productive rearrangements. This is the immuneACCESS table as TCRdb keeps it, with only in-frame sequences that have V and J called. A part of the clones is gone; compared with another copy, unresolved V genes explain less than half, and the rest is unexplained. V, J and clone size were drawn from that table, and D and trimming were deduced from the DNA. In this sample the table shows 390,000 or so clones, around 91% of which occur a single time. Around 7% of the sample goes to the ten largest clones.

The sample comprised peripheral blood. The chain couples TRBV7-6 to TRBJ1-3; TRBD1 aligns with 10 central bases. This TCR came from a man younger than 35 with active or convalescent COVID-19. The encoded CDR3 is CASMSGQGWNTIYF. The DNA reads TGTGCCAGCATGTCGGGACAGGGGTGGAACACCATATATTTT.